The 14 T cell receptor beta chains below all came from one sample that was sequenced in a study of Graves' ophthalmopathy and Graves' hyperthyroidism. Amplified TCR beta CDR3 regions were obtained using RNA transcripts as template. RT-PCR in the first round used HTBI primers; a second-round multiplex PCR followed. TCRdb reprocessed the multiplex PCR reads via MiXCR and lists one record per CDR3 protein. The sample records 240,000 or so distinct CDR3 sequences, about 47% being singletons. The sample consisted of peripheral blood. The receptors shown here come from an adult man with Graves' ophthalmopathy.

This clonotype was seen ten or more times. The CDR3 protein is CAITGNYGYTF. The DNA for the CDR3 is TGTGCCATTACAGGGAACTATGGCTACACCTTC. V usage is TRBV7-9 and J usage is TRBJ1-2; TRBD1 might be the D (6 bases). CDR3 length equals 11 residues. The V end lost 10 bases, the J end lost 2 bases, and 8 bases lay between the germline ends. Germline lookup yields CDR1 SEHNR and CDR2 FQNEAQ (reference sequence).

The chain combines TRBV3-1 with TRBJ2-7; D unclear. The CDR3 totals 14 residues. The germline V gene has CDR1 LGHDT and CDR2 YNNKEL (reference sequence). V gave up 3 bases and J gave up 0 bases, with 9 bases separating them. The DNA for the CDR3 is TGTGCCAGCAGCCAGGGTCTAGGCTCCTACGAGCAGTACTTC. This encodes CASSQGLGSYEQYF.

The chain joins TRBV7-6 to TRBJ1-1; D is ambiguous. The CDR3 covers 15 residues. Germline V gene data show CDR1 as SGHVS and CDR2 as FNYEAQ. The V end was cut by 5 bases, the J end by 7 bases, with 20 bases between. CDR3 loop: CASSPALAQRGEAFF. The DNA for the CDR3 is TGTGCCAGCAGCCCAGCTTTGGCACAAAGAGGTGAAGCTTTCTTT.

Notes on this clonotype: The germline gene is not matched at one end of the junction; a read error may be the cause. The chain employs TRBV10-3 and TRBJ2-2; D remains ambiguous. The CDR3 runs to 14 residues. Germline V lookup: CDR1 ENHRY, CDR2 SYGVKD. Here the CDR3 reads CASSYSSAAGELFF. As DNA, the CDR3 is TGTGCCAGCAGTTACTCGAGTGCGGCCGGGGAGCTGTTTTTT.

The sample holds a few counts of this clonotype. The chain links TRBV7-3 to TRBJ2-5; no definite D call. The germline gives CDR1 SGHTA, CDR2 FQGTGA. This CDR3 is 10 amino acids long. Trimming removed 10 bases at V and 5 bases at J, with 8 bases between. CDR3 region: CATDLETQYF. The CDR3, as DNA: TGTGCCACCGACTTGGAGACCCAGTACTTC.

This clonotype was seen more than once but under ten times. The rearrangement links TRBV4-1 to TRBJ1-3; D is undetermined. Germline loops: CDR1 MGHRA, CDR2 YSYEKL. The germline V and J ends were trimmed by 0 bases and 0 bases, with 9 bases remaining between them. The CDR3 spans 16 residues. The chain's CDR3 is CASSQDAWSSGNTIYF. The CDR3 DNA reads TGCGCCAGCAGCCAAGATGCCTGGAGCTCTGGAAACACCATATATTTT.

This clonotype was picked up one time. It is likely a read error, because the conserved phenylalanine at the end of the CDR3 is missing. Because the CDR3's place on the DNA is in doubt, the DNA is left out and the CDR3 is given as listed by TCRdb. V usage is TRBV7-9 and J usage is TRBJ1-1. Including both end residues, the CDR3 is 11 amino acids long. Germline V lookup: CDR1 SEHNR, CDR2 FQNEAQ (reference sequence). CDR3 protein: CASSKLAGGPS.

The CDR3, as DNA: TGTGCCAGCACCTATGGAGGGGCGGGAGTCGCCGGGGAGCTGTTTTTT. Amino acids: CASTYGGAGVAGELFF. This sequence joins TRBV7-9 and TRBJ2-2; 7 bases map to TRBD2. Germline lookup yields CDR1 SEHNR and CDR2 FQNEAQ (reference sequence). The CDR3 has 16 amino acids. V was pared by 7 bases and J by 6 bases, with 14 bases of the junction left unmatched. Complete variable domain (other parts from reference TRBV7-9 and TRBJ2-2): DTGVSQNPRHKITKRGQNVTFRCDPISEHNRLYWYRQTLGQGPEFLTYFQNEAQLEKSRLLSDRFSAERPKGSFSTLEIQRTEQGDSAMYLCASTYGGAGVAGELFFGEGSRLTVL.

This clonotype was counted a few times. The chain employs TRBV9 and TRBJ1-2, with D perhaps TRBD1 (6 bases). Germline CDR1 reads SGDLS; CDR2 reads YYNGEE. The CDR3 is 15 residues long. V lost 0 bases and J lost 6, with 15 bases in between. DNA for the CDR3: TGTGCCAGCAGCGTAGCAGTGGGGGGGGCCGATGGCTACACCTTC. Protein sequence: CASSVAVGGADGYTF.

The V call is TRBV9, the J call TRBJ2-7; no clear D. Germline V gene data show CDR1 as SGDLS and CDR2 as YYNGEE. V lost 1 base and J lost 1, with 6 bases in between. This CDR3 region has 13 residues. In DNA, the CDR3 is TGTGCCAGCAGCGTAAGGGAATCCTACGAGCAGTACTTC. Translation: CASSVRESYEQYF.

The rearrangement uses TRBV11-1 and TRBJ2-7; possibly TRBD1 or TRBD2 for D (5 bases each). The V gene's germline CDR1 is SGHAT and CDR2 FQDESV (reference sequence). The CDR3 contains 15 residues. Deletions cut 5 bases from V and 2 bases from J, with 16 bases between. CDR3 residues: CASSLSEVGAYEQYF. CDR3 sequence (DNA): TGTGCCAGCAGCCTCTCCGAGGTGGGGGCCTACGAGCAGTACTTC.

This clonotype was picked up many times. This sequence joins TRBV12-3 or TRBV12-4 and TRBJ1-5, with 7 bases aligning to TRBD1. The CDR3 spans 14 residues. V gave up 5 bases and J gave up 5 bases; unmatched junction bases: 6. CDR3 residues: CASSPGTDYQPQHF. The DNA of the CDR3 is TGTGCCAGCAGTCCCGGGACAGACTATCAGCCCCAGCATTTT.

This rearrangement joins TRBV10-3 to TRBJ2-2; D is undetermined. V lost 3 bases to trimming and J lost 5 bases, with 13 bases between them. CDR3 length: 15 amino acids. Germline values: CDR1 ENHRY, CDR2 SYGVKD. CDR3 region: CAISDPAGLTGELFF. In nucleotides, the CDR3 is TGTGCCATCAGTGATCCGGCCGGGTTGACCGGGGAGCTGTTTTTT.

V is TRBV7-2 and J is TRBJ1-4; D perhaps matches TRBD1 (5 bases). Trimming took 1 base from V and 5 from J, leaving 8 bases between them. CDR1 SGHTA and CDR2 FQGNSA come from the germline V gene. The CDR3 covers 14 residues. The CDR3 DNA follows: TGTGCCAGCAGCTTAGTGACAGAAAATGAAAAACTGTTTTTT. Translated: CASSLVTENEKLFF. Supplemented by reference TRBV7-2 and TRBJ1-4, the full variable domain reads GAGVSQSPSNKVTEKGKDVELRCDPISGHTALYWYRQSLGQGLEFLIYFQGNSAPDKSGLPSDRFSAERTGGSVSTLTIQRTQQEDSAVYLCASSLVTENEKLFFGSGTQLSVL.